Each of the 26 T cell receptor beta chains below was sequenced from the same sample in a study of regulatory T cells in long-lasting Graves disease. Time point denoted: newly diagnosed GD, antithyroid drugs for less than 3 months. PBMC-derived RNA was used for the TCR library. Through Arm-PCR of CDR3 regions and iRepertoire HTBI primers, TCR beta libraries were built. Using its own MiXCR run on the multiplex PCR reads, TCRdb lists one record per CDR3 protein. The data hold over 450,000 distinct CDR3 sequences, with more than 10% observed a single time. These sequences were also reported in another study, on T cells in Graves' hyperthyroidism and ophthalmopathy.

The specimen comprised peripheral blood mononuclear cells (PBMCs), sampled at new diagnosis, from a patient treated with antithyroid drugs. These receptors originate from a woman aged 25 to 39 with Graves disease.

This clonotype was seen only a few times. CDR3 nucleotide sequence: TGCGCCAGCAGCCCGACCGGGACCCTTAGAGAGCTGTTTTTT. As protein: CASSPTGTLRELFF. The rearrangement joins TRBV4-3 to TRBJ2-2, with D perhaps given as TRBD1 or TRBD2 (5 bases each). V lost 4 bases to trimming and J lost 11 bases, with 17 bases between them. Germline assignment: CDR1 LGHNA and CDR2 YSLEER. The CDR3 consists of 14 residues.

Notes on this clonotype: The missing conserved phenylalanine or tryptophan at the end of this CDR3 makes a read error likely. The chain recombines TRBV19 with TRBJ2-7; D is possibly TRBD2 (6 bases). The V end was cut by 3 bases, the J end by 0 bases, with 12 bases between. Germline V gene sequence: CDR1 LNHDA, CDR2 SQIVND (reference sequence). This CDR3 has 15 amino acids. For the CDR3, the DNA is TGTGCCAGTAGTATGTATGGGGGGAGCTCCTACGAGCAGTACCTC. This sequence encodes CASSMYGGSSYEQYL.

This clonotype turned up a few times. The V call is TRBV7-9, the J call TRBJ2-2; 7 bases align to TRBD1. The CDR3 runs 17 residues. Germline CDR1 SEHNR, CDR2 FQNEAQ (reference sequence). After removal of 5 bases from V and 0 bases from J, the junction contained 9 bases not matched to a gene. The CDR3 reads CASSIRQGSSNTGELFF. The CDR3 DNA reads TGTGCCAGCAGCATAAGACAGGGAAGTTCGAACACCGGGGAGCTGTTTTTT.

This clonotype has just a few counts. V usage is TRBV13 and J usage is TRBJ2-7; perhaps TRBD1 as D (6 bases). Germline lookup yields CDR1 PRHDT and CDR2 FYEKMQ (reference sequence). The CDR3 totals 14 residues. Trimming removed 6 bases from V and 6 bases from J, with 18 bases in between. The CDR3 region is CASSETGPYGEQYF. CDR3 nucleotide sequence: TGTGCCAGCAGTGAAACAGGGCCTTATGGCGAGCAGTACTTC.

This clonotype was recorded at least ten times. The CDR3 DNA reads as TGTGCCAGCAGTTCCCCTTTAGCGTCCCTTTTTACTACCAATGAGCAGTTCTTC. This encodes CASSSPLASLFTTNEQFF. The rearrangement links TRBV12-3 or TRBV12-4 to TRBJ2-1; D may be TRBD2 (5 bases). V lost 4 bases and J lost 6, with 25 bases in between. The CDR3 loop spans 18 amino acids.

This clonotype was seen a handful of times. The chain carries TRBV7-9 and TRBJ1-4; possibly TRBD1 for D (5 bases). CDR1 SEHNR and CDR2 FQNEAQ come from the germline V gene (reference sequence). CDR3 length: 16 residues. Trimming took 5 bases from V and 2 from J, leaving 15 bases between them. The CDR3, as DNA: TGTGCCAGCAGCCCCCGGGACCCAGGGACTAATGAAAAACTGTTTTTT. It specifies CASSPRDPGTNEKLFF.

This clonotype was detected ten times or more. This chain connects TRBV24-1 to TRBJ1-2; D unclear. Trimming pared 2 bases from V and 3 bases from J, leaving 12 bases between. CDR3 size: 15 residues. The germline gives CDR1 KGHDR, CDR2 SFDVKD. CDR3 sequence (DNA): TGTGCCACCAGTGATTCTCTGGGCGCGGACTATGGCTACACCTTC. It encodes CATSDSLGADYGYTF.

The sample holds a few counts of this clonotype. V is TRBV19 and J is TRBJ2-4; D is uncertain. Germline V gene lookup returns CDR1 LNHDA and CDR2 SQIVND (reference sequence). V lost 3 bases and J lost 0, with 12 bases in between. The length of the CDR3 is 16 residues. CDR3 amino acids: CASSMKSTLAKNIQYF. The DNA for the CDR3 is TGTGCCAGTAGTATGAAGTCGACCTTAGCCAAAAACATTCAGTACTTC.

Concerning this clonotype: A far larger clone differs by one base, so this is likely a read error. The chain combines TRBV2 with TRBJ2-4; TRBD1 agrees at 8 bases. The J call is in doubt because the DNA end fits TRBJ2-7 better. The CDR3 is 16 amino acids. Germline V gene sequence: CDR1 SNHLY, CDR2 FYNNEI. CDR3 coding DNA: TGTGCCAGCAGCTATTCTGCCCGGACAGGGTCGCACGAGCAGTACTTC. Amino acids: CASSYSARTGSHEQYF.

Many counts were recorded for this clonotype. The genes are TRBV5-5 and TRBJ1-5; D may be TRBD1 (6 bases). From germline, CDR1 is SGHKS and CDR2 YYEKEE (reference sequence). CDR3 length equals 16 residues. Trimming shortened V by 4 bases and J by 7 bases, and 21 bases separated the two germline ends. The CDR3 sequence: CASSRTWGARDQPQHF. The DNA for the CDR3 is TGTGCCAGCAGCCGAACGTGGGGGGCTAGGGACCAGCCCCAGCATTTT.

CDR3 in DNA: TGTGCCAGCAGCTTCTATGGAGACTATGGCTACACCTTC. Translated, it gives CASSFYGDYGYTF. The chain links TRBV5-4 to TRBJ1-2; D gene unclear. The CDR3 contains 13 residues. The V end lost 2 bases, the J end lost 3 bases, and 8 bases lay between the germline ends. Germline lookup yields CDR1 SGHNT and CDR2 YYREEE (reference sequence).

This clonotype showed up many times. The conserved final phenylalanine or tryptophan is absent from the CDR3, which likely points to a read error. The chain employs TRBV28 and TRBJ2-5; TRBD1 matches at 8 bases. Germline CDR1 MDHEN, CDR2 SYDVKM. J was trimmed by 5 bases and V by 3 bases; bases with no gene match: 8. The CDR3 has 15 residues. The DNA for the CDR3 is TGTGCCAGCAGTTTCGCAGGGGGCTCTTGGGAGACCCAGTACCTC. This codes for CASSFAGGSWETQYL.

The rearrangement links TRBV24-1 to TRBJ2-2; either TRBD1 or TRBD2 may supply D (5 bases each). Trimming removed 2 bases from V and 5 bases from J, with 5 bases in between. Germline values: CDR1 KGHDR, CDR2 SFDVKD. The CDR3 is 13 residues long. Here the CDR3 reads CATSDWGTGELFF. CDR3 in DNA: TGTGCCACCAGTGATTGGGGGACCGGGGAGCTGTTTTTT.

CDR3 sequence: CASSATSGRKHEQFF. The CDR3 nucleotides read TGTGCCAGCAGCGCGACTAGCGGGAGAAAACATGAGCAGTTCTTC. The V and J genes are TRBV12-3 or TRBV12-4 and TRBJ2-1; TRBD2 aligns across 12 bases. There are 15 residues in the CDR3. The ends lost 6 bases at V and 8 bases at J; junction bases unmatched: 8.

This clonotype appeared many times. The J gene is TRBJ1-1, the V gene TRBV18; TRBD1 aligns across 8 bases. The CDR3 consists of 14 residues. V was pared by 6 bases and J by 0 bases, with 3 bases of the junction left unmatched. The V gene's germline CDR1 is KGHSH and CDR2 LQKENI. CDR3 DNA: TGTGCCAGCTCCCAGGACAGGGTGAACACTGAAGCTTTCTTT. Translated, it gives CASSQDRVNTEAFF.

The chain links TRBV5-6 to TRBJ2-7; 10 nucleotides line up with TRBD2. CDR1 and CDR2 from the germline V gene are SGHDT and YYEEEE. After removal of 0 bases from V and 4 bases from J, the junction contained 4 bases not matched to a gene. The CDR3 has 15 residues. The CDR3, as DNA: TGTGCCAGCAGCTTGGAGCTAGCGGGAGTATACGAGCAGTACTTC. Protein: CASSLELAGVYEQYF.

This clonotype was counted ten times or more. The chain recombines TRBV2 with TRBJ2-2; 11 positions match TRBD2. This CDR3 comprises 16 residues. Germline CDR1 and CDR2: SNHLY and FYNNEI. The trim removed 6 bases at V and 4 bases at J, leaving 7 bases unmatched. CDR3 loop: CASSPRLAGITGELFF. CDR3 DNA sequence: TGTGCCAGCAGCCCCCGACTAGCGGGAATCACCGGGGAGCTGTTTTTT.

This clonotype occurred a few times. The chain carries TRBV9 and TRBJ1-4, with 7 bases fitting TRBD1. Germline CDR1 is SGDLS and CDR2 is YYNGEE. After removal of 3 bases from V and 1 base from J, the junction contained 3 bases not matched to a gene. The CDR3 spans 15 residues. DNA of the CDR3: TGTGCCAGCAGCGGGGACAGCCTAACTAATGAAAAACTGTTTTTT. It translates to CASSGDSLTNEKLFF.

About this clonotype: A read error is possible here, since a much larger clone lies one base away. V gene TRBV5-1 combines with J gene TRBJ1-5, with D uncertain. This CDR3 has 14 residues. V was cut by 4 bases and J by 3 bases, with 11 bases left in between. Germline CDR1 reads SGHRS; CDR2 reads YFSETQ. CDR3 loop: CASSTLPDNQPQHF. Written as DNA, the CDR3 is TGCGCCAGCAGCACCTTACCGGACAATCAGCCCCAGCATTTT. The full variable domain, rest sourced from reference TRBV5-1 and TRBJ1-5, is KAGVTQTPRYLIKTRGQQVTLSCSPISGHRSVSWYQQTPGQGLQFLFEYFSETQRNKGNFPGRFSGRQFSNSRSEMNVSTLELGDSALYLCASSTLPDNQPQHFGDGTRLSIL.

The chain is built from TRBV15 and TRBJ1-1; no firm D call. The CDR3 contains 13 residues. Germline values: CDR1 LNHNV, CDR2 YYDKDF (reference sequence). The ends were cut back, 3 bases at V and 0 bases at J, with 5 bases in the middle. The DNA of the CDR3 is TGTGCCACCAGCAGCAGAATGAACACTGAAGCTTTCTTT. Protein sequence: CATSSRMNTEAFF.

This clonotype occurred a few times. The rearrangement joins TRBV5-1 to TRBJ2-7; 8 bases map to TRBD1. The CDR3 totals 15 residues. The germline CDR1 and CDR2 sequences are SGHRS and YFSETQ. The J segment lost 3 bases and the V segment lost 0 bases, leaving 5 bases of the junction unmatched. In DNA, the CDR3 is TGCGCCAGCAGCTTGGAGACAGGGGATATCTACGAGCAGTACTTC. Its protein product is CASSLETGDIYEQYF.

Ten or more counts support this clonotype. The chain has TRBV2 and TRBJ2-1, with D unclear. Germline assignment: CDR1 SNHLY and CDR2 FYNNEI. This CDR3 comprises 12 residues. With 4 bases removed from V and 8 bases from J, the gap between germline ends came to 9 bases. CDR3 DNA sequence: TGTGCCAGCAGTGGAGACTTACATGAGCAGTTCTTC. This translates into CASSGDLHEQFF.

This clonotype was detected a few times. The chain is built from TRBV7-6 and TRBJ2-5, with a possible D match to TRBD1 (5 bases). The CDR3 is 15 amino acids. CDR1 is SGHVS, CDR2 FNYEAQ, per germline. V was cut by 5 bases and J by 5 bases, with 18 bases left in between. CDR3 region: CASSEGPGSMETQYF. Here the CDR3 DNA reads TGTGCCAGCAGCGAAGGGCCAGGGTCGATGGAGACCCAGTACTTC.

V usage is TRBV11-2 and J usage is TRBJ2-7; D not certain. Germline V gene sequence: CDR1 SGHAT, CDR2 FQNNGV. The CDR3 is made up of 14 amino acids. V dropped 2 bases and J dropped 2 bases, with 10 bases sitting between them. The CDR3 sequence: CASSLLDGTYEQYF. The CDR3 DNA sequence: TGTGCCAGCAGCTTACTCGACGGCACCTACGAGCAGTACTTC.

This clonotype was detected many times. The chain links TRBV12-3 or TRBV12-4 to TRBJ2-7; 10 nucleotides agree with TRBD2. The CDR3 has 16 amino acids. V lost 2 bases, J lost 3 bases, and 7 bases stayed unmatched. The CDR3, as DNA: TGTGCCAGCAGTTTAACGGCTAGCGGGAGTCACTACGAGCAGTACTTC. Protein sequence: CASSLTASGSHYEQYF.

V and J are TRBV2 and TRBJ2-5; D unresolved. This CDR3 has 17 residues. Germline CDR1 and CDR2: SNHLY and FYNNEI. Trimming removed 3 bases from V and 1 base from J, with 18 bases in between. DNA for the CDR3: TGTGCCAGCAGTGAGTTCCCACCCTGGACGGTCCAAGAGACCCAGTACTTC. It encodes CASSEFPPWTVQETQYF.